This paragraph reports one T cell receptor (beta chain). This clonotype was found a few times. Its antigen has not been determined. It has no much larger one-base neighbor in the sample; base qualities were not kept. Sequences MGHDK (CDR1) and SYGVNS (CDR2) are obtained from the germline V gene. From V the trimming removes 5 bases and from J it removes 4 bases, while the gene matches leave 11 bases of the junction unaccounted for. From cysteine to phenylalanine, the CDR3 is 17 amino acids long. CDR3 DNA is the only sequence kept; it has 51 bases, read in frame from the first base. The library was prepared using 5' RACE. These reads were obtained on a NextSeq 500. Unique molecular identifiers were attached to individual cDNA molecules in the TCR library protocol so that sequencing error and PCR bias could be corrected. Sequencing covered both TCR alpha and beta chains, and within each sample the abundances of alpha and beta sequences were tightly co-correlated. As for the original processing: V gene, J gene and CDR3 annotation of TCR sequences was performed with Decombinator V4. TCRs were defined as expanded if a significant change between any two time points was detected under a Poisson model with p below 0.0001. TCR abundances were normalised to the total number of TCRs sequenced in each sample and reported as counts per million. TRAV1-2 paired with TRAJ12, TRAJ20 or TRAJ33 defined MAIT TCRs, while TRAV10 paired with TRAJ18 defined iNKT TCRs. VDJdb, accessed 1 November 2021, was searched for CMV, EBV and SARS-CoV-2 annotated TCRs, excluding TCRs annotated for multiple antigens. TCRdb reworked the public reads: Q25 trimming with fastp, MiXCR clone assembly, productive beta chains retained. Rows with a matching CDR3 protein are joined into one entry that keeps the most common DNA and genes. In this record, the V and J calls reflect TCRdb's handling and not the investigators' own analysis. This sample is represented by tens of thousands of distinct CDR3 sequences; approximately 4.2% of them were singletons. In total, the top ten clones hold around 10% of the sample.

These data originate in a study of early T cells in non-severe SARS-CoV-2 infection listed by TCRdb under 2021. Context from the whole study: Because TCR sequencing was done on bulk RNA from unsorted whole blood, the alpha and beta chains could not be paired. Study-level results and caveats: VDJdb matching was skewed toward anti-spike CD8 responses and likely underestimated virus-specific expansions by missing private and CD4 specificities.

Set within a cohort of healthcare workers in London, UK, this nested case-control study involved weekly PCR testing of nasopharyngeal swabs along with blood sampling. Healthcare workers were recruited between 23 and 31 March 2020, during the week of the UK lockdown, and were followed weekly for up to roughly 15 weeks. The TCR originated in an adult who was a healthcare worker with PCR-confirmed SARS-CoV-2 infection or an uninfected control (not recorded which). Specimen: whole blood. Rearrangement joined TRBV25-1 to TRBJ2-1, and 10 junctional nucleotides match TRBD2. The CDR3 corresponds to CASSLLASGSVYNEQFF. The nucleotide sequence is TGTGCCAGCAGTCTCCTGGCTAGCGGGAGCGTTTACAATGAGCAGTTCTTC. The variable domain in full, with residues beyond the CDR3 obtained from the reference TRBV25-1 and TRBJ2-1 genes, is EADIYQTPRYLVIGTGKKITLECSQTMGHDKMYWYQQDPGMELHLIHYSYGVNSTEKGDLSSESTVSRIRTEHFPLTLESARPSHTSQYLCASSLLASGSVYNEQFFGPGTRLTVL.